This T cell receptor (beta chain) stems from a study of kidney transplant recipient with SARS-CoV-2 infection. TCRdb re-derived calls from the reads in MiXCR, one entry per CDR3 protein. The data hold approximately 250,000 distinct CDR3 sequences, with around 26% observed a single time. This clonotype appeared many times. The CDR3 spans 16 residues. Per the germline V gene, CDR1 is MNHEY and CDR2 is SVGAGI. V shed 8 bases and J 4 bases; nucleotides not matched to a gene: 12. Source: a blood sample, taken at baseline and around day 120 from a kidney transplant recipient. The source of this sequence is a male patient in his thirties who had COVID-19 and was a kidney transplant recipient. Some T cells may possibly be graft donor cells. This sequence joins TRBV6-5 and TRBJ2-5; the match to TRBD1 covers 11 bases. The CDR3 is CASFHLAGTGGETQYF. CDR3 nucleotide sequence: TGTGCCAGCTTTCATCTGGCCGGGACAGGGGGAGAGACCCAGTACTTC.